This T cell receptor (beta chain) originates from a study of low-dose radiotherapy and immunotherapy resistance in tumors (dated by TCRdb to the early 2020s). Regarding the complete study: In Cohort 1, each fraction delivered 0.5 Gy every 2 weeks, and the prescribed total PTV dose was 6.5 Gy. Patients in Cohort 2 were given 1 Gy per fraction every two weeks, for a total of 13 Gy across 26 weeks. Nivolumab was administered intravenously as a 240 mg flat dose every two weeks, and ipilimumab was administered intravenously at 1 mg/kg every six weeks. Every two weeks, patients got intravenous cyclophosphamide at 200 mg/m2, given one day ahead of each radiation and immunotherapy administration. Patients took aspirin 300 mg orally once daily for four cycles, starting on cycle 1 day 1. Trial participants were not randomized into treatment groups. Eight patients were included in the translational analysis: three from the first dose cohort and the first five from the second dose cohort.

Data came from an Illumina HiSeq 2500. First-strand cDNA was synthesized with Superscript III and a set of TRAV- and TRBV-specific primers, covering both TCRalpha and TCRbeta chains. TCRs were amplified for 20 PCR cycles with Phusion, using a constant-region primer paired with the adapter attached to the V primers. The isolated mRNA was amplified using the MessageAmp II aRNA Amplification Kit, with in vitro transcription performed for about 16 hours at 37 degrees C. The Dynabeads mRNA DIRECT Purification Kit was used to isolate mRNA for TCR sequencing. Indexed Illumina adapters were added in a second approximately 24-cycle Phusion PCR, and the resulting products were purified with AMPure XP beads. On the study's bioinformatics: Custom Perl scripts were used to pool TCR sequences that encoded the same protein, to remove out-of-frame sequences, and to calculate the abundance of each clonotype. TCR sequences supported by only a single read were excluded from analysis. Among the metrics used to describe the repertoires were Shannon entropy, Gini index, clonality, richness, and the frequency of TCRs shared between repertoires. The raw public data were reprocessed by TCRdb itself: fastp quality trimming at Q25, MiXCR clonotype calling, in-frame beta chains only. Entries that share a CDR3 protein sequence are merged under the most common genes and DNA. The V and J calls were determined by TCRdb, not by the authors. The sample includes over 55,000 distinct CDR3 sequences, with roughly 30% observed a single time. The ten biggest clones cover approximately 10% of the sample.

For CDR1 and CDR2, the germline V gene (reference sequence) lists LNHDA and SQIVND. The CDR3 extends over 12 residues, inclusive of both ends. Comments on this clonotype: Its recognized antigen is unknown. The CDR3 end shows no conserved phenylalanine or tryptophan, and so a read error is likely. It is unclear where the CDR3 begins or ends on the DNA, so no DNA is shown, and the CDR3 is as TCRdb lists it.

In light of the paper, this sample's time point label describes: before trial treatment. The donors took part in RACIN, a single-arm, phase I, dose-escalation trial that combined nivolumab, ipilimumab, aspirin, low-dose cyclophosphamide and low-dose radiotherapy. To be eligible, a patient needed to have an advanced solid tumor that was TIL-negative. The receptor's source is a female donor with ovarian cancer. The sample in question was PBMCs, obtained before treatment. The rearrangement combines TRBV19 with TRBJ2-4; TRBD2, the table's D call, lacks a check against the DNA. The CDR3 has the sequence CASSPGTSASAV.